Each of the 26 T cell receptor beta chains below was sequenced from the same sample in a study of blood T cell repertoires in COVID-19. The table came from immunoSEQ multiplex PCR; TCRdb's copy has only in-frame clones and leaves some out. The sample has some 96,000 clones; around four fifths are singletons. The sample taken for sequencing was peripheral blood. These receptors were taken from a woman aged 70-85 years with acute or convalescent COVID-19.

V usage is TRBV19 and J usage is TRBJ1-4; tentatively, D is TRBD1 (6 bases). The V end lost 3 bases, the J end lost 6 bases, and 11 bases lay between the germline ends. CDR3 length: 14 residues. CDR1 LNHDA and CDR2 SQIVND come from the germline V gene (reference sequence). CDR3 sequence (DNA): TGTGCCAGTAGTATGGGGGCCTTCTATGAAAAACTGTTTTTT. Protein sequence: CASSMGAFYEKLFF. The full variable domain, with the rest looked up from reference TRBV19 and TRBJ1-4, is DGGITQSPKYLFRKEGQNVTLSCEQNLNHDAMYWYRQDPGQGLRLIYYSQIVNDFQKGDIAEGYSVSREKKESFPLTVTSAQKNPTAFYLCASSMGAFYEKLFFGSGTQLSVL.

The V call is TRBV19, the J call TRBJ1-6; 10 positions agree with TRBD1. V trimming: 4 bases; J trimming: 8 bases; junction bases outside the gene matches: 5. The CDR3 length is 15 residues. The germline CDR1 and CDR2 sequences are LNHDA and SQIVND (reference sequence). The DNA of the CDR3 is TGTGCCAGTAGTAACCCCGGGACAGGGGATTCACCCCTCCACTTT. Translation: CASSNPGTGDSPLHF.

This CDR3 reads CAISEVRGDNSPLHF. CDR3 bases: TGTGCCATCAGTGAGGTGCGGGGAGATAATTCACCCCTCCACTTT. The V call is TRBV10-3, the J call TRBJ1-6, with D uncertain. Looked up from germline, CDR1 is ENHRY and CDR2 is SYGVKD. CDR3 length equals 15 residues. V was trimmed by 2 bases and J by 5 bases, leaving 10 bases between them.

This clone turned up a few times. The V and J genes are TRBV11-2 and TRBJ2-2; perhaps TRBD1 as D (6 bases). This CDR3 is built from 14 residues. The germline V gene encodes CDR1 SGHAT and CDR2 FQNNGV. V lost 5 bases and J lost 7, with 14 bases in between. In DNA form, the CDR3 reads TGTGCCAGCAGCCCTACCACAGGGTTCGGGGAGCTGTTTTTT. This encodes CASSPTTGFGELFF.

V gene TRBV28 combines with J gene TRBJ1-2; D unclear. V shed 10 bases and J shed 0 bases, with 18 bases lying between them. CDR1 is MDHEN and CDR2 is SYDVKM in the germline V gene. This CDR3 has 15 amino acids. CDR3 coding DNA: TGTGCCACGAACCGACACACCCCACCTAACTATGGCTACACCTTC. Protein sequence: CATNRHTPPNYGYTF.

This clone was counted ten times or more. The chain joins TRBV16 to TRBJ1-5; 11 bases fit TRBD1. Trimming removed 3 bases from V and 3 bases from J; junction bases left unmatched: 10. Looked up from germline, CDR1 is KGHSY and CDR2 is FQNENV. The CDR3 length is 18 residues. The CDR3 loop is CASSHGQGARNDNQPQHF. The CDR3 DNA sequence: TGTGCCAGCAGCCACGGACAGGGGGCGCGAAATGACAATCAGCCCCAGCATTTT.

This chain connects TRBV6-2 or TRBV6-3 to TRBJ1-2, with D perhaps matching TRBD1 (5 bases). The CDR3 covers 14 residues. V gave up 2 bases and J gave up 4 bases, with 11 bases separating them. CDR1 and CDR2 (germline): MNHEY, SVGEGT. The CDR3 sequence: CASSYQNTGYGYTF. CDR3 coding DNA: TGTGCCAGCAGTTACCAGAATACAGGCTATGGCTACACCTTC.

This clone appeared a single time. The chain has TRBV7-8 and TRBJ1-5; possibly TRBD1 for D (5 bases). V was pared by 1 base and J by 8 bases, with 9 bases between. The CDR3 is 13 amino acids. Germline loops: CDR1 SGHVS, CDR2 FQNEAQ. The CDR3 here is CASSLVGGEPQHF. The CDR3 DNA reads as TGTGCCAGCAGCTTAGTCGGGGGGGAGCCCCAGCATTTT.

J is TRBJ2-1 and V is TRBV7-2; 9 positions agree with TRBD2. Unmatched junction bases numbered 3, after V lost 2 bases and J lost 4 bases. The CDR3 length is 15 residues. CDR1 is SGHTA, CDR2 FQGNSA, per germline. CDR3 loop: CASSLSGGTYNEQFF. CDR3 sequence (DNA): TGTGCCAGCAGCTTAAGCGGGGGGACTTACAATGAGCAGTTCTTC.

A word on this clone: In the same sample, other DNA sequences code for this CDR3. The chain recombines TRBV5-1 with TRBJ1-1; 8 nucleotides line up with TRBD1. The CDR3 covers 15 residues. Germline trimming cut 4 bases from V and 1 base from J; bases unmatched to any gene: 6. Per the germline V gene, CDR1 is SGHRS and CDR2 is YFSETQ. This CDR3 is CASSPSGTGNTEAFF. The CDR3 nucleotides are TGCGCCAGCAGCCCCTCCGGGACAGGGAACACTGAAGCTTTCTTT. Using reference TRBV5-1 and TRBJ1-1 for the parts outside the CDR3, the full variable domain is KAGVTQTPRYLIKTRGQQVTLSCSPISGHRSVSWYQQTPGQGLQFLFEYFSETQRNKGNFPGRFSGRQFSNSRSEMNVSTLELGDSALYLCASSPSGTGNTEAFFGQGTRLTVV.

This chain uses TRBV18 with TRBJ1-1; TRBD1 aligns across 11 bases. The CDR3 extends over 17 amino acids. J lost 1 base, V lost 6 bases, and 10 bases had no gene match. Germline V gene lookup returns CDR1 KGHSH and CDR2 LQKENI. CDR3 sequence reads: CASSRGQGAGGNTEAFF. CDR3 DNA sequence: TGTGCCAGCTCCCGAGGACAGGGGGCGGGGGGGAACACTGAAGCTTTCTTT.

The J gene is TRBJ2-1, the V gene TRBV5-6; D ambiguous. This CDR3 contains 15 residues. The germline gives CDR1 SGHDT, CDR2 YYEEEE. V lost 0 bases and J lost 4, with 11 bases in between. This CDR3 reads CASSLDFSEYNEQFF. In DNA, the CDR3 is TGTGCCAGCAGCTTGGACTTTTCTGAATACAATGAGCAGTTCTTC.

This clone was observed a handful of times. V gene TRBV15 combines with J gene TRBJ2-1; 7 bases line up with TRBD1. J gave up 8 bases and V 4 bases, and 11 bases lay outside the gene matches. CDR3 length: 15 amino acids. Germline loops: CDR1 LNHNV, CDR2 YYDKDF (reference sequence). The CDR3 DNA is TGTGCCACCAGCACAGGTACAGGGGAATCTGATGAGCAGTTCTTC. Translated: CATSTGTGESDEQFF.

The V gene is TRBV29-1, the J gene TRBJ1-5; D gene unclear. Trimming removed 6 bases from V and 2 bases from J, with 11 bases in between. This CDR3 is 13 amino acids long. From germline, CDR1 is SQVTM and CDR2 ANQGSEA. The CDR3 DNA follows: TGCAGCGTCCTCGAGGGAGGCAATCAGCCCCAGCATTTT. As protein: CSVLEGGNQPQHF.

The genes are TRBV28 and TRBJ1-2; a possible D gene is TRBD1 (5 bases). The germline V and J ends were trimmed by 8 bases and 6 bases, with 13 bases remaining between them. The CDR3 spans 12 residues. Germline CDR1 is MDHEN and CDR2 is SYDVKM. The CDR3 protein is CASGDSTDGYTF. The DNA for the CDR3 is TGTGCCAGCGGTGACAGCACGGATGGCTACACCTTC.

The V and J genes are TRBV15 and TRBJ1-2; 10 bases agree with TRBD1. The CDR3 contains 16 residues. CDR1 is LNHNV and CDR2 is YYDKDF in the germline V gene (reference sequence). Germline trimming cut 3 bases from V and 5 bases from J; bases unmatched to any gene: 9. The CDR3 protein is CATSRAGTGVAYGYTF. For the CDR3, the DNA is TGTGCCACCAGCAGGGCCGGGACAGGGGTAGCTTATGGCTACACCTTC. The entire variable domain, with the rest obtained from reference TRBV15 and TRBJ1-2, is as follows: DAMVIQNPRYQVTQFGKPVTLSCSQTLNHNVMYWYQQKSSQAPKLLFHYYDKDFNNEADTPDNFQSRRPNTSFCFLDIRSPGLGDTAMYLCATSRAGTGVAYGYTFGSGTRLTVV.

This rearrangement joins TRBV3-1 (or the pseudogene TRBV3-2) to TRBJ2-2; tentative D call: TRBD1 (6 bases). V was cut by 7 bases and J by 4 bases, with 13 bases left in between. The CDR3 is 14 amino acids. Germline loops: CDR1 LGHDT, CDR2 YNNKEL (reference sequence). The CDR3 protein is CASTLTGSTGELFF. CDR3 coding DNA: TGTGCCAGCACCCTGACAGGCAGCACCGGGGAGCTGTTTTTT.

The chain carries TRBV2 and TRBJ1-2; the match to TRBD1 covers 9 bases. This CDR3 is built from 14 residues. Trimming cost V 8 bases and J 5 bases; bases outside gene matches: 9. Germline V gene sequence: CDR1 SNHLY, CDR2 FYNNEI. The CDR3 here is CASETGTGFYGYTF. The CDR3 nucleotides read TGTGCCAGCGAGACCGGGACAGGGTTTTATGGCTACACCTTC.

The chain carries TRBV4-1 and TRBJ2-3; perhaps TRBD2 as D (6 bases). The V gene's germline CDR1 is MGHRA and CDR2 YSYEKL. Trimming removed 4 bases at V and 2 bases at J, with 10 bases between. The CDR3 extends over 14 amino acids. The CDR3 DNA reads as TGCGCCAGCAGCCTCGGGGGACTCACAGATACGCAGTATTTT. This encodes CASSLGGLTDTQYF.

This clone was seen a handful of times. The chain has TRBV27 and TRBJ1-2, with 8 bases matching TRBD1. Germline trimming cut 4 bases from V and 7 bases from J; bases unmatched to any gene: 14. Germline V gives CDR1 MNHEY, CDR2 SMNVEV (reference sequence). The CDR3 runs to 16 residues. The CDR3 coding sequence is TGTGCCAGCAGTTCTGGCCCGGACAGGGCGCTTATTGGCTACACCTTC. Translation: CASSSGPDRALIGYTF.

The CDR3 DNA reads as TGTGCCAGCAGTCCGGCGGGGGGTGGGAATGAGCAGTTCTTC. Its translation: CASSPAGGGNEQFF. The gene calls are TRBV9 and TRBJ2-1; the match to TRBD2 covers 8 bases. The J segment lost 7 bases and the V segment lost 5 bases, leaving 8 bases of the junction unmatched. CDR1 is SGDLS, CDR2 YYNGEE, per germline. The CDR3 has 14 residues.

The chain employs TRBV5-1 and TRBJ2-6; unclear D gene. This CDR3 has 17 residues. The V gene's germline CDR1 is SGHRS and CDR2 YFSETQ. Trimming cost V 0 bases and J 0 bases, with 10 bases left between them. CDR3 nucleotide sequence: TGCGCCAGCAGCTTGGACAGCCTGGGCTCTGGGGCCAACGTCCTGACTTTC. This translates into CASSLDSLGSGANVLTF.

CDR3 residues: CASGRDRVSPLHF. CDR3 sequence (DNA): TGTGCCAGCGGCCGGGACAGGGTTTCACCCCTCCACTTT. V and J are TRBV6-2 or TRBV6-3 and TRBJ1-6; 9 nucleotides match TRBD1. Trimming took 8 bases from V and 9 from J; bases not matched to a gene: 5. From germline, CDR1 is MNHEY and CDR2 SVGEGT. This CDR3 comprises 13 residues.

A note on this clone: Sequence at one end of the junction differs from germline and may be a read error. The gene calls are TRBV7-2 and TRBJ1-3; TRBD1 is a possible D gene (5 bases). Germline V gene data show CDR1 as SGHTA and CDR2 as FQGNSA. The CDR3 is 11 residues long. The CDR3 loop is CARAGTEAALF. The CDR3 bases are TGTGCCCGGGCGGGGACCGAGGCAGCCCTTTTT. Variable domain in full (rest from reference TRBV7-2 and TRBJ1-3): GAGVSQSPSNKVTEKGKDVELRCDPISGHTALYWYRQSLGQGLEFLIYFQGNSAPDKSGLPSDRFSAERTGGSVSTLTIQRTQQEDSAVYLCARAGTEAALFGEGSWLTVV.

The CDR3 loop reads CAAWEGGGSTDTQYF. DNA for the CDR3: TGTGCCGCTTGGGAGGGCGGGGGTAGCACAGATACGCAGTATTTT. This chain links TRBV28 with TRBJ2-3, with 7 positions matching TRBD2. Looked up from germline, CDR1 is MDHEN and CDR2 is SYDVKM. Germline trimming cut 11 bases from V and 0 bases from J; bases unmatched to any gene: 11. This CDR3 is built from 15 residues.

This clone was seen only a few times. CDR3 in amino acids: CASSIAQQTNEQYF. Written as DNA, the CDR3 is TGTGCCAGTAGTATAGCCCAACAAACGAACGAGCAGTACTTC. The genes are TRBV19 and TRBJ2-7; D remains unclear. Germline CDR1 LNHDA, CDR2 SQIVND (reference sequence). The CDR3 extends over 14 amino acids. Trimming pared 1 base from V and 5 bases from J, leaving 12 bases between.